Presented here are 28 T cell receptor beta chains from one specimen sequenced in a study of spatial heterogeneity in lung cancer. General study results and limits: Expanded alpha and beta TCR counts within tumors tracked tumor mutation counts.

MiXCR, applied by TCRdb to the 5' RACE reads, yields one record per CDR3 protein. The sample has some 2,000 distinct CDR3 sequences, around 9.3% seen once. Time point indicated: sample taken at primary tumor resection. These receptors have no identified antigens. This specimen consisted of lung tumor tissue, obtained at surgery. Source of these receptors: a female donor with early-stage non-small cell lung cancer.

By share, this clonotype counts as medium-sized. The chain uses TRBV7-2 and TRBJ2-5; 9 nucleotides line up with TRBD2. The ends lost 7 bases at V and 7 bases at J; junction bases unmatched: 7. Germline V lookup: CDR1 SGHTA, CDR2 FQGNSA. There are 13 residues in the CDR3. The CDR3 sequence is CASTQAGGGTQYF. Here the CDR3 DNA reads TGTGCCAGCACCCAAGCGGGAGGTGGGACCCAGTACTTC.

This clonotype is medium-sized by share. V usage is TRBV6-2 or TRBV6-3 and J usage is TRBJ1-2; D remains ambiguous. From germline, CDR1 is MNHEY and CDR2 SVGEGT. The V end was cut by 5 bases, the J end by 3 bases, with 19 bases between. The length of the CDR3 is 16 residues. The CDR3 spells CASSRPQQPGDYGYTF. The CDR3, as DNA: TGTGCCAGCAGTCGGCCTCAACAACCCGGCGACTATGGCTACACCTTC.

The chain combines TRBV28 with TRBJ1-4, with TRBD1 matching 8 bases. After removal of 5 bases from V and 8 bases from J, the junction contained 10 bases not matched to a gene. The CDR3 is 15 residues long. Germline V gene data show CDR1 as MDHEN and CDR2 as SYDVKM. The CDR3 DNA is TGTGCCAGCAGTAACAGGGGGTCCGCCAGCGAAAAACTGTTTTTT. Protein product: CASSNRGSASEKLFF.

This clonotype counts as medium-sized. The J gene is TRBJ2-4, the V gene TRBV7-2; D may match TRBD1 or TRBD2 (5 bases each). CDR3 length: 12 amino acids. Germline V gives CDR1 SGHTA, CDR2 FQGNSA. V lost 5 bases to trimming and J lost 8 bases, with 10 bases between them. In nucleotides, the CDR3 is TGTGCCAGCAGCGGGACGGAACACATTCAGTACTTC. Its translation is CASSGTEHIQYF.

By share, this clonotype counts as medium-sized (0.01 to 0.1%). The genes are TRBV14 and TRBJ2-5, with no clear D. V was trimmed by 4 bases and J by 1 base, leaving 13 bases between them. The CDR3 loop spans 15 amino acids. Germline lookup yields CDR1 SGHDN and CDR2 FVKESK. The CDR3 DNA sequence: TGTGCCAGCAGCCCCCTCAGCCAGCGCCAAGAGACCCAGTACTTC. It codes for CASSPLSQRQETQYF.

This rearrangement joins TRBV29-1 to TRBJ2-3; D gene ambiguous. CDR1 and CDR2 from the germline V gene are SQVTM and ANQGSEA. The CDR3 runs to 14 residues. V dropped 4 bases and J dropped 0 bases, with 11 bases sitting between them. The CDR3: CSVVWVMSTDTQYF. The CDR3 nucleotides are TGCAGCGTTGTATGGGTGATGAGCACAGATACGCAGTATTTT.

By share, this clonotype counts as medium-sized (0.01 to 0.1%). The chain uses TRBV3-1 and TRBJ1-5, with TRBD1 matching 8 bases. The V and J ends lost 4 bases and 5 bases, in that order; junction bases with no gene match: 4. The CDR3 is made up of 14 amino acids. Germline assignment: CDR1 LGHDT and CDR2 YNNKEL (reference sequence). Written as DNA, the CDR3 is TGTGCCAGCAGCCGTGGACAGGGTGATCAGCCCCAGCATTTT. As protein: CASSRGQGDQPQHF.

Within the sample, this clonotype is large. The chain links TRBV6-5 to TRBJ1-6, with 7 bases identical to TRBD1. The CDR3 totals 16 residues. The germline V gene has CDR1 MNHEY and CDR2 SVGAGI. V dropped 0 bases and J dropped 7; count of bases not matched to a gene: 6. Here the CDR3 DNA reads TGTGCCAGCAGTTACTCGATATTCAGGGGGAATTCACCCCTCCACTTT. It codes for CASSYSIFRGNSPLHF.

Judged by abundance, this clonotype is medium-sized. This chain connects TRBV30 to TRBJ2-7; D may be TRBD2 (5 bases). CDR3 size: 11 residues. Per germline, CDR1 GTSNPN and CDR2 SVGIG (reference sequence). V was cut by 5 bases and J by 5 bases, with 10 bases left in between. CDR3 nucleotides: TGTGCCTGGGTGGACTGGGACGAGCAGTACTTC. It encodes CAWVDWDEQYF. Combining the CDR3 with reference TRBV30 and TRBJ2-7 gives the whole variable domain SQTIHQWPATLVQPVGSPLSLECTVEGTSNPNLYWYRQAAGRGLQLLFYSVGIGQISSEVPQNLSASRPQDRQFILSSKKLLLSDSGFYLCAWVDWDEQYFGPGTRLTVT.

This clonotype has a handful of counts. The chain combines TRBV6-2 or TRBV6-3 with TRBJ2-7, with D maybe TRBD1 (6 bases). V shed 4 bases and J shed 7 bases, with 11 bases lying between them. The germline CDR1 and CDR2 sequences are MNHEY and SVGEGT. This CDR3 has 12 residues. The CDR3 coding sequence is TGTGCCAGCAGTTCCCCAAGGGGGGAGCAGTACTTC. Protein product: CASSSPRGEQYF.

This clonotype is deemed medium-sized. The V call is TRBV30, the J call TRBJ2-1, with D unresolved. The ends were cut back, 2 bases at V and 9 bases at J, with 8 bases in the middle. Germline V gene data show CDR1 as GTSNPN and CDR2 as SVGIG (reference sequence). The CDR3 totals 11 residues. CDR3 residues: CAWSRRGEQFF. The DNA of the CDR3 is TGTGCCTGGAGTCGTAGAGGTGAGCAGTTCTTC.

In this sample, this clonotype is large (0.1 to 1%). The chain carries TRBV18 and TRBJ2-2, with D possibly TRBD1 on 5 matching bases. In germline, CDR1 is KGHSH, CDR2 LQKENI. This CDR3 is 16 amino acids long. Trimming stripped 6 bases from V and 1 base from J, with 15 bases between. As DNA, the CDR3 is TGTGCCAGCTCCCCAGGGCCGATCCTGAACACCGGGGAGCTGTTTTTT. Protein sequence: CASSPGPILNTGELFF.

This clonotype is large in the sample. V usage is TRBV23-1 and J usage is TRBJ2-3, with D tentatively TRBD1 or TRBD2 (6 bases each). TRBV23-1 is an ORF for which the function is uncertain. V was pared by 3 bases and J by 4 bases, with 20 bases between. The CDR3 sequence is 17 residues long. The CDR3 sequence is CASSHNPLRGRADTQYF. In DNA, the CDR3 is TGCGCCAGCAGTCACAATCCTTTACGGGGGCGGGCAGATACGCAGTATTTT.

This clonotype is deemed medium-sized. The rearrangement joins TRBV20-1 to TRBJ2-7, with D perhaps being TRBD1 or TRBD2 (5 bases each). Trimming took off 0 bases at V and 2 bases at J, with 17 bases between the two ends. The germline CDR1 and CDR2 sequences are DFQATT and SNEGSKA (reference sequence). The CDR3 length is 16 residues. This CDR3 is CSARDGGQMWTYEQYF. The DNA of the CDR3 is TGCAGTGCTAGAGATGGAGGACAAATGTGGACCTACGAGCAGTACTTC.

The chain recombines TRBV27 with TRBJ2-3, with D hard to call. The germline V gene encodes CDR1 MNHEY and CDR2 SMNVEV (reference sequence). The ends were cut back, 3 bases at V and 8 bases at J, with 9 bases in the middle. The length of the CDR3 is 12 residues. CDR3 nucleotides: TGTGCCAGCAGTTTCATATCCGGTACGCAGTATTTT. This codes for CASSFISGTQYF.

The chain combines TRBV20-1 with TRBJ2-7; D may be TRBD2 (7 bases). Per germline, CDR1 DFQATT and CDR2 SNEGSKA (reference sequence). The germline V and J ends were trimmed by 7 bases and 2 bases, with 12 bases remaining between them. The CDR3 runs to 12 residues. For the CDR3, the DNA is TGCAGTGGAGAAGGGGGGGCCTACGAGCAGTACTTC. Translating gives CSGEGGAYEQYF.

In its sample, this clonotype ranks as medium-sized. This sequence joins TRBV30 and TRBJ2-3; 9 nucleotides match TRBD2. J was trimmed by 4 bases and V by 3 bases; bases with no gene match: 5. Germline loops: CDR1 GTSNPN, CDR2 SVGIG (reference sequence). This CDR3 region has 14 residues. The CDR3 here is CAWRFSGGADTQYF. Here the CDR3 DNA reads TGTGCCTGGAGGTTTAGCGGGGGAGCAGATACGCAGTATTTT. The full variable domain, completed using reference TRBV30 and TRBJ2-3, is SQTIHQWPATLVQPVGSPLSLECTVEGTSNPNLYWYRQAAGRGLQLLFYSVGIGQISSEVPQNLSASRPQDRQFILSSKKLLLSDSGFYLCAWRFSGGADTQYFGPGTRLTVL.

By proportion, this clonotype is medium-sized. The rearrangement joins TRBV11-1 to TRBJ2-5; D unresolved. The CDR3 runs 16 residues. The V gene's germline CDR1 is SGHAT and CDR2 FQDESV (reference sequence). Trimming removed 8 bases at V and 0 bases at J, with 19 bases between. The chain's CDR3 is CASSWRRAVDQETQYF. DNA for the CDR3: TGTGCCAGCTCATGGCGAAGGGCAGTCGACCAAGAGACCCAGTACTTC.

This clonotype is deemed medium-sized (0.01 to 0.1%). The CDR3 DNA sequence: TGTGCCACCAGTGCCGGCAGGTCCTCCTACAATGAGCAGTTCTTC. Its translation is CATSAGRSSYNEQFF. V and J are TRBV24-1 and TRBJ2-1; the D is unclear. The length of the CDR3 is 15 residues. V lost 5 bases, J lost 0 bases, and 10 bases lay in between. Germline values: CDR1 KGHDR, CDR2 SFDVKD.

This clonotype is medium-sized in the sample. The chain recombines TRBV11-2 with TRBJ2-1, with 9 bases identical to TRBD2. CDR3 length: 16 amino acids. Germline V CDR1 and CDR2: SGHAT, FQNNGV. J lost 0 bases, V lost 7 bases, and 7 bases had no gene match. The CDR3 loop is CASTAASGASYNEQFF. The CDR3 nucleotides read TGTGCCAGCACCGCTGCTAGCGGGGCCTCCTACAATGAGCAGTTCTTC.

This clonotype is medium-sized in the sample. J is TRBJ2-6 and V is TRBV18; D is perhaps TRBD1 (6 bases). CDR3 length: 16 residues. Germline CDR1 KGHSH, CDR2 LQKENI. V lost 4 bases and J lost 0, with 10 bases in between. The CDR3 protein is CASSHRVSSGANVLTF. Here the CDR3 DNA reads TGTGCCAGCTCACACAGGGTGAGCTCTGGGGCCAACGTCCTGACTTTC.

Sample share makes this clonotype medium-sized (0.01 to 0.1%). The chain has TRBV27 and TRBJ1-2; TRBD1 matches 9 bases. The CDR3 covers 13 residues. The junction had 3 bases not matched to a gene; V was cut back by 3 bases and J by 7 bases. Germline loops: CDR1 MNHEY, CDR2 SMNVEV (reference sequence). CDR3 in DNA: TGTGCCAGCAGTTTTAGGACAGGGGCTGGCTACACCTTC. As protein: CASSFRTGAGYTF.

By share, this clonotype counts as medium-sized. This rearrangement joins TRBV4-2 to TRBJ2-6, with 7 bases matching TRBD1. CDR1 is LGHNA, CDR2 YNFKEQ, per germline. This CDR3 region has 20 residues. J was trimmed by 1 base and V by 4 bases; bases with no gene match: 16. As DNA, the CDR3 is TGTGCCAGCAGCCCACAAGGGGGCAGCTTCCTCTCTTCTGGGGCCAACGTCCTGACTTTC. Protein sequence: CASSPQGGSFLSSGANVLTF.

This clonotype appeared many times. This chain links TRBV25-1 with TRBJ2-5; TRBD2 matches 7 bases. This CDR3 contains 12 residues. J gave up 5 bases and V 8 bases, and 5 bases lay outside the gene matches. Per the germline V gene, CDR1 is MGHDK and CDR2 is SYGVNS. The CDR3 nucleotides read TGTGCCAGCGGAAGGGGAGGGGAGACCCAGTACTTC. Its protein product is CASGRGGETQYF.

This clonotype was seen repeatedly, ten times or more. The chain has TRBV4-1 and TRBJ1-1; no firm D call. This CDR3 has 13 amino acids. Trimming removed 4 bases from V and 1 base from J, with 7 bases in between. Germline-derived CDR1 and CDR2 are MGHRA and YSYEKL. The CDR3 here is CASSRSKNTEAFF. The CDR3 DNA sequence: TGCGCCAGCAGCCGATCAAAGAACACTGAAGCTTTCTTT.

The chain has TRBV11-2 and TRBJ1-5; D is undetermined. Between the trimmed V and J ends, which lost 5 bases and 3 bases, there was a span of 14 bases. The CDR3 extends over 15 amino acids. The germline gives CDR1 SGHAT, CDR2 FQNNGV. CDR3 sequence (DNA): TGTGCCAGCAGCGGAGGTCCGGTTAACAATCAGCCCCAGCATTTT. Protein sequence: CASSGGPVNNQPQHF.

This clonotype is medium-sized (0.01 to 0.1%) in the sample. The genes are TRBV29-1 and TRBJ2-5, with 9 bases fitting TRBD1. V trimming: 2 bases; J trimming: 14 bases; junction bases outside the gene matches: 9. The CDR3 is 12 amino acids. CDR1 SQVTM and CDR2 ANQGSEA come from the germline V gene. CDR3 region: CSVEQLQGASYF. DNA for the CDR3: TGCAGCGTTGAACAATTACAGGGGGCCTCATACTTC.

Relative to its sample, this clonotype is medium-sized. J is TRBJ1-1 and V is TRBV4-1; 7 bases are a match to TRBD1. The CDR3 runs to 16 residues. Germline CDR1 is MGHRA and CDR2 is YSYEKL. The J segment lost 2 bases and the V segment lost 5 bases, leaving 11 bases of the junction unmatched. CDR3 sequence (DNA): TGCGCCAGCAGCGCGAAACAGGGGAGCCCCAACACTGAAGCTTTCTTT. This gives the protein CASSAKQGSPNTEAFF.